Below, one T cell receptor beta chain is given with its context. Antigen: not known. These data belong to a study of shared clonotypes between healthy human individuals. The wider study: The study used three CD4 naive, three CD4 memory, two CD8 naive and one CD8 memory plate per donor. Findings and limits, study-wide: The researchers took only blood, and tissue repertoires probably look different.

In the authors' methods: Filtering differed for immunoSEQ, which gave only junction sequences without quality scores. Sequencing used immunoSEQ multiplex PCR; TCRdb keeps in-frame clones, though not all of them. The V and J calls and the clone size are those of that table, but D and trimming were determined from the DNA. The table records approximately 2.5 million clones, around nine tenths of them present only once. V was shortened by 6 bases and J by 6 bases, with 22 bases between the two germline ends. The V gene's germline CDR1 is SGHKS and CDR2 YYEKEE (reference sequence). There are 17 residues in the CDR3. Donation came from healthy HIV-negative adults that had no recent acute infections or vaccinations.

The chain recombines TRBV5-5 with TRBJ1-6; a weak D match, TRBD1 (6 bases). This clonotype originated in a man aged 18 to 29 in good health. Sequenced: naive CD4+ T cells sorted from blood. Documented subset: CD45RA+ positively selected. CDR3 sequence reads: CASNQFDGPGVNSPLHF. The CDR3, as DNA: TGTGCCAGCAACCAGTTTGACGGTCCAGGGGTTAATTCACCCCTCCACTTT.